The 11 T cell receptor beta chains below come from one sample, sequenced in a study of beta chain features in type 1 diabetes. Expressed TCRB transcripts were sequenced because the isolated RNA had all been reverse transcribed beforehand. Sequencing used immunoSEQ multiplex PCR; TCRdb keeps in-frame clones, though not all of them. The data contain hundreds of thousands of clones, approximately 15% of them singletons. The sequenced sample consisted of central memory CD4+ T cells from blood. The receptors come from a young man in good health.

The sample holds a few counts of this clone. This rearrangement joins TRBV4-3 to TRBJ2-3, with D tentatively TRBD1 (6 bases). The length of the CDR3 is 15 residues. Germline CDR1 and CDR2: LGHNA and YSLEER. V was pared by 4 bases and J by 2 bases, with 13 bases between. In DNA form, the CDR3 reads TGCGCCAGCAGCCCTTGGACAGTTTACACAGATACGCAGTATTTT. Its protein product is CASSPWTVYTDTQYF.

CDR3 sequence (DNA): TGTGCCAGCAAAGCCGGGTATGATTCCTACGAGCAGTACTTC. Amino acid sequence: CASKAGYDSYEQYF. V is TRBV27 and J is TRBJ2-7, with D uncertain. Trimming took 7 bases from V and 1 from J, leaving 14 bases between them. Germline CDR1 is MNHEY and CDR2 is SMNVEV (reference sequence). This CDR3 spans 14 amino acids.

A few counts support this clone. This sequence joins TRBV5-4 and TRBJ2-2; the D call may be TRBD1 or TRBD2 (5 bases each). Per germline, CDR1 SGHNT and CDR2 YYREEE (reference sequence). The ends were cut back, 4 bases at V and 4 bases at J, with 11 bases in the middle. This CDR3 comprises 14 residues. The CDR3 DNA is TGTGCCAGCAGCGCTGGGGGACCCACCGGGGAGCTGTTTTTT. Amino acids: CASSAGGPTGELFF.

The rearrangement uses TRBV29-1 and TRBJ2-5; either TRBD1 or TRBD2 may supply D (6 bases each). The V end lost 2 bases, the J end lost 5 bases, and 15 bases lay between the germline ends. Germline CDR1 is SQVTM and CDR2 is ANQGSEA. The CDR3 is made up of 14 amino acids. The DNA for the CDR3 is TGCAGCGTTGAATTCGTAACAGGGAGGGAGACCCAGTACTTC. Translating it yields CSVEFVTGRETQYF.

This clone came up a few times. The chain recombines TRBV5-4 with TRBJ2-1; 10 nucleotides line up with TRBD2. This CDR3 region has 15 residues. Germline CDR1 and CDR2: SGHNT and YYREEE (reference sequence). The trim removed 4 bases at V and 2 bases at J, leaving 3 bases unmatched. The CDR3 sequence: CASSNLAGAYNEQFF. The CDR3 DNA sequence: TGTGCCAGCAGCAACCTAGCGGGGGCCTACAATGAGCAGTTCTTC.

V and J are TRBV30 and TRBJ2-1; the match to TRBD2 covers 8 bases. Trimming at V came to 4 bases and at J to 6 bases, leaving 8 bases not matched to a gene. The germline V gene encodes CDR1 GTSNPN and CDR2 SVGIG (reference sequence). The length of the CDR3 is 14 residues. This chain's CDR3 is CAWNSGTRGNEQFF. The CDR3 nucleotides are TGTGCCTGGAACTCCGGGACTAGGGGCAATGAGCAGTTCTTC.

This clone was picked up a small number of times. The chain couples TRBV5-6 to TRBJ2-2; D may correspond to TRBD1 or TRBD2 (5 bases each). CDR3 length: 18 residues. Deletions cut 6 bases from V and 6 bases from J, with 27 bases between. The germline V gene encodes CDR1 SGHDT and CDR2 YYEEEE. The CDR3 region is CASTPGAGGRAIPGELFF. The CDR3 DNA reads TGTGCCAGCACCCCTGGGGCGGGTGGCCGAGCGATTCCCGGGGAGCTGTTTTTT.

There are a few counts of this clone. The chain carries TRBV6-5 and TRBJ2-1; D is ambiguous. Germline-derived CDR1 and CDR2 are MNHEY and SVGAGI. There are 11 residues in the CDR3. V lost 2 bases, J lost 15 bases, and 11 bases lay in between. The CDR3 bases are TGTGCCAGCAGTTACATGGCTAGTCTGTTCTTC. Protein product: CASSYMASLFF.

This clone was counted only a few times. This sequence may be a read error, since a much larger clone differs from it by one base. CDR3 sequence (DNA): TGTGCCAGCAGCTATACCGGGGAGCTGTTTTTT. Residues: CASSYTGELFF. The chain joins TRBV11-1 to TRBJ2-2; D remains ambiguous. Germline V lookup: CDR1 SGHAT, CDR2 FQDESV (reference sequence). V dropped 4 bases and J dropped 5 bases, with 2 bases sitting between them. This CDR3 has 11 amino acids.

This clone has a handful of counts. V usage is TRBV5-6 and J usage is TRBJ2-7; D gene ambiguous. The CDR3 contains 13 residues. Deletions cut 2 bases from V and 1 base from J, with 7 bases between. The germline gives CDR1 SGHDT, CDR2 YYEEEE. The chain's CDR3 is CASSLLGSYEQYF. CDR3 sequence (DNA): TGTGCCAGCAGCTTACTGGGGTCCTACGAGCAGTACTTC.

This clone was counted only a few times. The V call is TRBV28, the J call TRBJ1-4; D uncertain. The CDR3 is made up of 15 amino acids. The V end was cut by 5 bases, the J end by 0 bases, with 10 bases between. The germline V gene encodes CDR1 MDHEN and CDR2 SYDVKM. The CDR3 spells CASSGPRATNEKLFF. The CDR3, as DNA: TGTGCCAGCAGTGGACCACGAGCAACTAATGAAAAACTGTTTTTT.